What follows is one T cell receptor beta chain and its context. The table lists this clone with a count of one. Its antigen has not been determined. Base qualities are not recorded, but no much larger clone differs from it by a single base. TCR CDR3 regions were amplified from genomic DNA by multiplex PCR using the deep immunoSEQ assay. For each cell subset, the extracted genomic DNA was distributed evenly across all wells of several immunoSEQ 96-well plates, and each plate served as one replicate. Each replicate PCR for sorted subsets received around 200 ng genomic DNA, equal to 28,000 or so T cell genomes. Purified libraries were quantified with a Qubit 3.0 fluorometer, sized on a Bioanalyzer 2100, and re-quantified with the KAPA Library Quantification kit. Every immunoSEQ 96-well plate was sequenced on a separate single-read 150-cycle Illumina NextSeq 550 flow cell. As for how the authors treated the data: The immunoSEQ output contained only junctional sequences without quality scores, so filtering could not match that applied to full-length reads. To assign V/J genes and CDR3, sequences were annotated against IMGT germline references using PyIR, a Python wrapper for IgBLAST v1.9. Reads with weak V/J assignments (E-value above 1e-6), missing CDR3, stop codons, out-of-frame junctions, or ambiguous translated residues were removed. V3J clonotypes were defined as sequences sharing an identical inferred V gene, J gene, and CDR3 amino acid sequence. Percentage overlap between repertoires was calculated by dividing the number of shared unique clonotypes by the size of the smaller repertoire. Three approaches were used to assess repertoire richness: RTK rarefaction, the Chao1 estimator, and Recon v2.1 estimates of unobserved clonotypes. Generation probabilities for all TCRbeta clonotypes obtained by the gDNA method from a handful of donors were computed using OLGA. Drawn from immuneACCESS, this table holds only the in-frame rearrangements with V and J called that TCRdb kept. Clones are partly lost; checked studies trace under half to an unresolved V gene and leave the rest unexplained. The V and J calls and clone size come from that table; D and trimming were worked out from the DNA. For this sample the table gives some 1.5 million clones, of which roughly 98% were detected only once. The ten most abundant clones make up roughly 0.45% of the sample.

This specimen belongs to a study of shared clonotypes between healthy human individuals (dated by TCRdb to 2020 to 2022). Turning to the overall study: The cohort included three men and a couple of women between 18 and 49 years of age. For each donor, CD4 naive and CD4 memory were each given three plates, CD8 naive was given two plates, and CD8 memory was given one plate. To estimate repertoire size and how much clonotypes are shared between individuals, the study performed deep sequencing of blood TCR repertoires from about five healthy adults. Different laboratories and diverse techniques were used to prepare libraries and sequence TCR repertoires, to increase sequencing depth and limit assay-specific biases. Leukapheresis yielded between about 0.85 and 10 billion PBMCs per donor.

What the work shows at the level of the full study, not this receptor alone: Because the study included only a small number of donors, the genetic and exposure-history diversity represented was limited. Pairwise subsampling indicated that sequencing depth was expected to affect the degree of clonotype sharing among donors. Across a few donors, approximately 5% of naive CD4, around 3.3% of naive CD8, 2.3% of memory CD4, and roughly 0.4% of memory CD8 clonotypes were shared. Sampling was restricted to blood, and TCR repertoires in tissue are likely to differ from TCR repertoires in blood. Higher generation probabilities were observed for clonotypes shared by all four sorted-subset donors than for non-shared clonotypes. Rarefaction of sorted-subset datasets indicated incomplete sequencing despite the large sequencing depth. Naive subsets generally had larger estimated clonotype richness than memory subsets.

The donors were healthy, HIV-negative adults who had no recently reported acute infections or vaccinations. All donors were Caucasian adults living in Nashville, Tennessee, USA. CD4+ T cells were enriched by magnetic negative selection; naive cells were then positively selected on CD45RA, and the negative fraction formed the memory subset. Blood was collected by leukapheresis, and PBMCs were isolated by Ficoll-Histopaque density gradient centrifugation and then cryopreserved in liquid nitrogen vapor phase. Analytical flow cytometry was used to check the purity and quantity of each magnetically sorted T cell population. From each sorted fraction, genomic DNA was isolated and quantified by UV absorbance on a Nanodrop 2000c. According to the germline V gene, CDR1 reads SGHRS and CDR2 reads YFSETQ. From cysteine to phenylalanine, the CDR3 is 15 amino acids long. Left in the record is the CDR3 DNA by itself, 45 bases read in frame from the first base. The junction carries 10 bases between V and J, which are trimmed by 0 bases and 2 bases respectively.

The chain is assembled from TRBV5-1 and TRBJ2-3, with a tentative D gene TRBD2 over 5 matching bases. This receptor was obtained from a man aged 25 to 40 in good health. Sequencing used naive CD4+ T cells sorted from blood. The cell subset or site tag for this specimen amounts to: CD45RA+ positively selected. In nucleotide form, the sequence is TGCGCCAGCAGCTTGGCCGGGGAGTCCACAGATACGCAGTATTTT. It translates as CASSLAGESTDTQYF.